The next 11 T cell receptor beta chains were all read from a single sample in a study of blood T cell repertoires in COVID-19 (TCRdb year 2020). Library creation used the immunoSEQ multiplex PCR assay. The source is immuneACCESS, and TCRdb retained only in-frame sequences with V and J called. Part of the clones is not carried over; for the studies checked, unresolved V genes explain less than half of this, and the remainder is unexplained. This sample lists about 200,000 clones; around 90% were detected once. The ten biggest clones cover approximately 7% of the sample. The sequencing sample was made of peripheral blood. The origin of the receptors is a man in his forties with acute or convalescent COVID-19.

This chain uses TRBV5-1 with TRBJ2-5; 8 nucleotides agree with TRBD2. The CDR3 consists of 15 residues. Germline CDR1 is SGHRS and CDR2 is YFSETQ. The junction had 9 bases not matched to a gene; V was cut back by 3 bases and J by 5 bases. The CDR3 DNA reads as TGCGCCAGCAGCTCTGGGACTAGGGAGGACGAGACCCAGTACTTC. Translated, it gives CASSSGTREDETQYF.

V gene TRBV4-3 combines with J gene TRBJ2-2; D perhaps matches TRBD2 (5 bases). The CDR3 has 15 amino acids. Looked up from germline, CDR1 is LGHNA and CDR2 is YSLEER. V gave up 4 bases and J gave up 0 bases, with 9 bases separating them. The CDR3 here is CASSRGFSNTGELFF. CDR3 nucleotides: TGCGCCAGCAGCCGAGGGTTTTCGAACACCGGGGAGCTGTTTTTT.

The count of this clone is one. CDR3 sequence: CATSRVTQHEAFF. The DNA of the CDR3 is TGTGCCACCAGCAGAGTGACACAACATGAAGCTTTCTTT. The chain employs TRBV15 and TRBJ1-1; D gene unclear. With 1 base removed from V and 7 bases from J, the gap between germline ends came to 10 bases. The germline CDR1 and CDR2 sequences are LNHNV and YYDKDF (reference sequence). The CDR3 has 13 amino acids.

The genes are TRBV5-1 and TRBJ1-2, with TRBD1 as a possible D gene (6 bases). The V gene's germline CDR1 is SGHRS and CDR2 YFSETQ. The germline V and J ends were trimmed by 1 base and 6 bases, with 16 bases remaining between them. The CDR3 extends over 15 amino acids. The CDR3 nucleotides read TGCGCCAGCAGCTTGTTGGCGGGGGGGGCGGATGGCTACACCTTC. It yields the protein CASSLLAGGADGYTF.

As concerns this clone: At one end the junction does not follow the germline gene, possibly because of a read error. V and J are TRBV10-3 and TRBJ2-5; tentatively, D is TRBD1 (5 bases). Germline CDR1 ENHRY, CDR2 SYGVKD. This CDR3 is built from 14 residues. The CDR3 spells CAINELGASETQYF. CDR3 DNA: TGTGCCATCAATGAGCTTGGGGCTTCAGAGACCCAGTACTTC.

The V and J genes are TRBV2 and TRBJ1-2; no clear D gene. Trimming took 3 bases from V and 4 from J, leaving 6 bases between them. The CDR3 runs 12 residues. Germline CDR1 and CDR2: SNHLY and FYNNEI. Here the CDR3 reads CASSDSFYGYTF. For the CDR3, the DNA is TGTGCCAGCAGTGATTCTTTCTATGGCTACACCTTC.

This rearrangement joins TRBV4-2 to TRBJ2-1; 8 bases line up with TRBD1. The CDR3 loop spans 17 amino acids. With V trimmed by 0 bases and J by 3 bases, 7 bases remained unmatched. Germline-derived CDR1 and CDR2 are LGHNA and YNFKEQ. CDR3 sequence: CASSQDSDRGVYNEQFF. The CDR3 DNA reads TGTGCCAGCAGCCAAGATTCCGACAGGGGAGTCTACAATGAGCAGTTCTTC.

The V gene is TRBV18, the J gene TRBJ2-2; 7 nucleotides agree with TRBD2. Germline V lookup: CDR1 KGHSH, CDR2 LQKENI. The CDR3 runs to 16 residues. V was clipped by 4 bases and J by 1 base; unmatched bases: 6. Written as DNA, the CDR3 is TGTGCCAGCTCACTCAACGGCGGGGGGAACACCGGGGAGCTGTTTTTT. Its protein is CASSLNGGGNTGELFF.

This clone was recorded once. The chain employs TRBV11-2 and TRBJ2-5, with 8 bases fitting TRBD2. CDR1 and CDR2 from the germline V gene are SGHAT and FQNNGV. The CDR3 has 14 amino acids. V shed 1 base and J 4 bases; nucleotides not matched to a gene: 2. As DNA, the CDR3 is TGTGCCAGCAGCTTAGCGGGGGGGAGAGAGACCCAGTACTTC. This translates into CASSLAGGRETQYF. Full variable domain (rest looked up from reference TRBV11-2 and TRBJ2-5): EAGVAQSPRYKIIEKRQSVAFWCNPISGHATLYWYQQILGQGPKLLIQFQNNGVVDDSQLPKDRFSAERLKGVDSTLKIQPAKLEDSAVYLCASSLAGGRETQYFGPGTRLLVL.

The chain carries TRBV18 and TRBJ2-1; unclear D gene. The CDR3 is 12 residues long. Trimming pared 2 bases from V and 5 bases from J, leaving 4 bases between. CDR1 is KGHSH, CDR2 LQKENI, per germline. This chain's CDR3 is CASSPYDNEQFF. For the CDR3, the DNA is TGTGCCAGCTCACCATATGACAATGAGCAGTTCTTC.

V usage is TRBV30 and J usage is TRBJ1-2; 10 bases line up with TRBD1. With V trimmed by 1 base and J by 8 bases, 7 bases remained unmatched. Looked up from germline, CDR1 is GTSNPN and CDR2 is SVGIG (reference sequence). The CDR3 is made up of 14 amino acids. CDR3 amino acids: CAWSGTGGLGGYTF. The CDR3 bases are TGTGCCTGGAGTGGGACAGGGGGATTAGGCGGCTACACCTTC.